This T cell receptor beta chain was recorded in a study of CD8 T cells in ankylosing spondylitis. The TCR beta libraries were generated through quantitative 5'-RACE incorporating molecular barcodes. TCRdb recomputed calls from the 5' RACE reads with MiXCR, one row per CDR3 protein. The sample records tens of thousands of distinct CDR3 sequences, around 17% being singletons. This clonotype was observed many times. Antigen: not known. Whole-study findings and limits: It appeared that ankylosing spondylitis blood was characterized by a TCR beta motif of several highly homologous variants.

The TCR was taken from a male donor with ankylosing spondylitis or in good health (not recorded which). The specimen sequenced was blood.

CDR3 in DNA: TGTGCCAGCAGTGGCAGGCGGCAAGATACGCAGTATTTT. It codes for CASSGRRQDTQYF. V usage is TRBV2 and J usage is TRBJ2-3; D unclear. Per germline, CDR1 SNHLY and CDR2 FYNNEI. This CDR3 contains 13 residues. V was shortened by 4 bases and J by 5 bases, with 10 bases between the two germline ends. Combining the CDR3 with reference TRBV2 and TRBJ2-3 gives the whole variable domain EPEVTQTPSHQVTQMGQEVILRCVPISNHLYFYWYRQILGQKVEFLVSFYNNEISEKSEIFDDQFSVERPDGSNFTLKIRSTKLEDSAMYFCASSGRRQDTQYFGPGTRLTVL.